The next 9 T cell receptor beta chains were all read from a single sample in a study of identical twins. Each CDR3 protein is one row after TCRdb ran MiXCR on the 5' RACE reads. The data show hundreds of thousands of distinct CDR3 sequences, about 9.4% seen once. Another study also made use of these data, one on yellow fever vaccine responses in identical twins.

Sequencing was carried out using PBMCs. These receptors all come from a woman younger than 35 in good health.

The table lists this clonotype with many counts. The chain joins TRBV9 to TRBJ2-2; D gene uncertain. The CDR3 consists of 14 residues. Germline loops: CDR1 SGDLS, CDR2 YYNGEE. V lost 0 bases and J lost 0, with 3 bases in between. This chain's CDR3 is CASSVVSNTGELFF. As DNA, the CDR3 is TGTGCCAGCAGCGTAGTCTCGAACACCGGGGAGCTGTTTTTT.

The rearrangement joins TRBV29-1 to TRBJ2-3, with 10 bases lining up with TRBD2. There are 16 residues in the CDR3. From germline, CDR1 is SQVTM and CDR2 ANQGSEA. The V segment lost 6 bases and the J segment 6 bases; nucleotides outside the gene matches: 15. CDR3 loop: CSVPLGTSVWGDTQYF. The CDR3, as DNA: TGCAGCGTGCCCCTCGGGACTAGCGTTTGGGGGGATACGCAGTATTTT.

CDR3 in amino acids: CASGTFSYEQYF. CDR3 DNA: TGTGCCAGCGGGACCTTCTCCTACGAGCAGTACTTC. V and J are TRBV6-6 and TRBJ2-7, with D possibly being TRBD1 or TRBD2 (5 bases each). The germline V gene encodes CDR1 MNHNY and CDR2 SVGAGI (reference sequence). The V end lost 8 bases, the J end lost 0 bases, and 8 bases lay between the germline ends. The length of the CDR3 is 12 residues.

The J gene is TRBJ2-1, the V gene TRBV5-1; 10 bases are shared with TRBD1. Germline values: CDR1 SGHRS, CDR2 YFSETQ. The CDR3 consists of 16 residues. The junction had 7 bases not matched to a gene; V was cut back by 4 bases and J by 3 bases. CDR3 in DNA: TGCGCCAGCAGCCCCGGGACAGGGGTCTACTACAATGAGCAGTTCTTC. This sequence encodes CASSPGTGVYYNEQFF.

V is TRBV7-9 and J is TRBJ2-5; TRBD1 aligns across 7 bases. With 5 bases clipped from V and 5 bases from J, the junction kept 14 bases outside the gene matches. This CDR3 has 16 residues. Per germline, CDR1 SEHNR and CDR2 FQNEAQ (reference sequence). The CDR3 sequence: CASSEKLTGIFETQYF. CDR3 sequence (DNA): TGTGCCAGCAGCGAAAAACTGACAGGGATTTTTGAGACCCAGTACTTC.

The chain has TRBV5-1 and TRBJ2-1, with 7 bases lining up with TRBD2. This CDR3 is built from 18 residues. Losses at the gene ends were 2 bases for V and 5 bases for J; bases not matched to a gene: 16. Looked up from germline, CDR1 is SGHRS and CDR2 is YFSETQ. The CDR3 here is CASSFKNPLGLADNEQFF. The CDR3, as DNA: TGCGCCAGCAGCTTTAAGAATCCCCTCGGGCTAGCGGACAATGAGCAGTTCTTC.

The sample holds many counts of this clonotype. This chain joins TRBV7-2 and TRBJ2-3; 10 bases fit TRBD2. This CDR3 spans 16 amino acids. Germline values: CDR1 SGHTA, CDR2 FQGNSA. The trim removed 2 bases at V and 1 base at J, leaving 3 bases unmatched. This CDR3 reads CASSLRGTSGTDTQYF. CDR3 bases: TGTGCCAGCAGCTTAAGGGGGACTAGCGGCACAGATACGCAGTATTTT.

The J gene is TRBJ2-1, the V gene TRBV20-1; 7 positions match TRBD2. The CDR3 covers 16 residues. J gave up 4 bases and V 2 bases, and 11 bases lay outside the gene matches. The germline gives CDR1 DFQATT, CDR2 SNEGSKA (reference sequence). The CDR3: CSARRRETPGYNEQFF. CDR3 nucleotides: TGCAGTGCTAGACGGCGGGAGACCCCGGGGTACAATGAGCAGTTCTTC.

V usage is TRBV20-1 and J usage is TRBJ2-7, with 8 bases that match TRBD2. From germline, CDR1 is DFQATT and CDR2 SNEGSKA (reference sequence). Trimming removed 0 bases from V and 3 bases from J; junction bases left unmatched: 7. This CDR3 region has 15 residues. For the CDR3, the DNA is TGCAGTGCTAGAGATCTTGAGACTAGCGTCTACGAGCAGTACTTC. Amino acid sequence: CSARDLETSVYEQYF.